Listed below are T cell receptor beta chains from one sample, sequenced in a study of early T cells in non-severe SARS-CoV-2 infection. Using its own MiXCR run on the 5' RACE reads, TCRdb lists one record per CDR3 protein. The sample contains roughly 32,000 distinct CDR3 sequences, 9% of which appear only once. The sequenced sample was whole blood. The receptors were sampled from an adult who was a healthcare worker with PCR-confirmed SARS-CoV-2 infection or an uninfected control (not recorded which). CDR3s include the opening cysteine and the closing phenylalanine or tryptophan. D genes are given only for firm matches. Clone size is given for some rows only: seen once, a few or many times, or a class if the clone is expanded.

TRBV7-6	.	TRBD1	TRBJ2-7	TGTGCCAGCAGCTTAGAGGGACAGTCCTACGAGCAGTACTTC	CASSLEGQSYEQYF
TRBV12-3/TRBV12-4	few	.	TRBJ1-1	TGTGCCAGCAGCCGGGGGACATGGGGCACTGAAGCTTTCTTT	CASSRGTWGTEAFF
TRBV20-1	many	.	TRBJ1-5	TGCAGTGCTAGCCAGGATAGCAATCAGCCCCAGCATTTT	CSASQDSNQPQHF
TRBV7-2	many	.	TRBJ2-5	TGTGCCAGCAGCCCCGACCCCGACCCCAGGGAGACCCAGTACTTC	CASSPDPDPRETQYF
TRBV4-3	few	.	TRBJ1-6	TGCGCCAGCAGCCAAGACCGTTCACCCCTCCACTTT	CASSQDRSPLHF
TRBV15	many	.	TRBJ2-4	TGTGCCACCAGCAGAGATAGGTTCGACCGGAACTTC	CATSRDRFDRNF
TRBV7-9	many	.	TRBJ2-3	TGTGCCAGCAGCTTAGGGCGACGGACTTCTAGCACAGATACGCAGTATTTT	CASSLGRRTSSTDTQYF
TRBV7-2	.	TRBD2	TRBJ2-2	TGTGCCAGCAGCCGGACTAGCGGGGCCTCCGGGGAGCTGTTTTTT	CASSRTSGASGELFF
TRBV6-5	few	.	TRBJ2-3	TGTGCCACCACAGTTACCTGGGGCACAGATACGCAGTATTTT	CATTVTWGTDTQYF
TRBV19	.	TRBD1	TRBJ2-3	TGTGCCAGTAGTCCTCCGGGACAGGGATCTGATACGCAGTATTTT	CASSPPGQGSDTQYF
TRBV9	many	TRBD2	TRBJ2-7	TGTGCCAGCAGCCCGGGACTAGCGGGGTCGCAAGAGCAGTACTTC	CASSPGLAGSQEQYF
TRBV19	many	TRBD1	TRBJ2-3	TGTGCCAGTGAGCCCGCCGGGACAGAAGGGACAGATACGCAGTATTTT	CASEPAGTEGTDTQYF
TRBV5-1	.	.	TRBJ2-1	TGCGCCAGCAGCCACCCCCGGGGGCGAAATGAGCAGTTCTTC	CASSHPRGRNEQFF
TRBV25-1	many	.	TRBJ1-1	TGTGCCAGCAGGGTACAGATGAACACTGAAGCTTTCTTT	CASRVQMNTEAFF
TRBV29-1	.	TRBD1	TRBJ2-7	TGCAGCGTTGAGGACAGGGGGTCCGGCTACGAGCAGTACTTC	CSVEDRGSGYEQYF
TRBV12-3/TRBV12-4	few	.	TRBJ1-2	TGTGCCAGCAGACCATGGGGCAGAGGTTACTATGGCTACACCTTC	CASRPWGRGYYGYTF
TRBV19	many	TRBD1	TRBJ2-6	TGTGCCAGTAGACCGGACAGGGTAAGCTCTGGGGCCAACGTCCTGACTTTC	CASRPDRVSSGANVLTF
TRBV21-1	many	.	TRBJ1-1	TGTGCCAGCAGCAAATCCTCCGGGACAGGGCAGAACACTGAAGCTTTCTTT	CASSKSSGTGQNTEAFF
TRBV20-1	few	.	TRBJ1-6	TGCAGTGCTAGAGATGCCAGGCTAGGCTCCTATAATTCACCCCTCCACTTT	CSARDARLGSYNSPLHF
TRBV10-3	.	.	TRBJ1-1	TGTGCCATCAGTGATTTCGGCACTGAAGCTTTCTTT	CAISDFGTEAFF
TRBV9	many	.	TRBJ2-7	TGTGCCAGCAGCGTAGGAGGGAACCAATACGAGCAGTACTTC	CASSVGGNQYEQYF
TRBV19	.	.	TRBJ1-5	TGTGCCAGCCAGTCCAGGGGTTTTCGTCAGCCCCAGCATTTT	CASQSRGFRQPQHF
TRBV19	.	.	TRBJ2-2	TGTGCCAGTACCCCCGACTATTACACCGGGGAGCTGTTTTTT	CASTPDYYTGELFF
TRBV29-1	many	.	TRBJ1-1	TGCAGCGCCGGACAGAGGAACACTGAAGCTTTCTTT	CSAGQRNTEAFF
TRBV12-3/TRBV12-4	few	.	TRBJ1-6	TGTGCCAGCAGAATGTCGGGGGGCAGGTCACCCCTCCACTTT	CASRMSGGRSPLHF
TRBV5-4	few	TRBD2	TRBJ2-5	TGTGCCAGCAGCTTGGGACAGCGGGGGGAAGAGACCCAGTACTTC	CASSLGQRGEETQYF
TRBV25-1	many	TRBD1	TRBJ1-4	TGTGCCAGCAGTGAAATGACAGGGCCTTCTCAAAAACTGTTTTTT	CASSEMTGPSQKLFF
TRBV30	few	.	TRBJ2-1	TGTGCCTCTCGGGCGGGGCGGAATGACAATGAGCAGTTCTTC	CASRAGRNDNEQFF
TRBV7-2	.	.	TRBJ2-2	TGTGCCAGCAGCTTAGGACAGGATATCGGGGAGCTGTTTTTT	CASSLGQDIGELFF
TRBV10-1	few	TRBD1	TRBJ2-1	TGCGCCAGCTCCAGGACAGGCTACAATGAGCAGTTCTTC	CASSRTGYNEQFF
TRBV18	many	.	TRBJ2-3	TGTGCCAGCTCACGACCTAGCACAGATACGCAGTATTTT	CASSRPSTDTQYF
TRBV7-3	many	TRBD1	TRBJ1-6	TGTGCCAGCAGCTCGACAGGGGGCAACTCACCCCTCCACTTT	CASSSTGGNSPLHF
TRBV7-6	medium-sized	.	TRBJ2-5	TGTGCCAGCAGCGTTCACAGGTACCAAGAGACCCAGTACTTC	CASSVHRYQETQYF
TRBV7-9	many	.	TRBJ1-5	TGTGCCAGCAGCTTGGCAGGGTCCAATCAGCCCCAGCATTTT	CASSLAGSNQPQHF
TRBV30	many	.	TRBJ2-7	TGTGCCTGGAGTCTAGGATCTACCTCCTACGAGCAGTACTTC	CAWSLGSTSYEQYF
TRBV20-1	many	TRBD1	TRBJ2-7	TGCAGTGCTAGGATCTTCGGGACAGTCTCCTACGAGCAGTACTTC	CSARIFGTVSYEQYF
TRBV13	many	.	TRBJ1-6	TGTGCCAGCAGCCTCCCATCCGGGCCTGATAATTCACCCCTCCACTTT	CASSLPSGPDNSPLHF
TRBV2	.	.	TRBJ2-7	TGTGCCAGCAGTGATTCTAGGGGGAGACTCTACGAGCAGTACTTC	CASSDSRGRLYEQYF
TRBV6-2/TRBV6-3	many	TRBD1	TRBJ2-7	TGTGCCAGCAGGGACTCCGGGACAGACGGCGAGCAGTACTTC	CASRDSGTDGEQYF
TRBV20-1	many	.	TRBJ2-6	TGCAGTGCTAGAGAGGCAGTTTCCGGGGCCAACGTCCTGACTTTC	CSAREAVSGANVLTF
TRBV5-5	many	TRBD1	TRBJ1-5	TGTGCCAGCAGGCGAGACAGGGAACGCAATCAGCCCCAGCATTTT	CASRRDRERNQPQHF
TRBV6-5	few	TRBD1	TRBJ2-2	TGTGCCAGCAGCCGCACCGGGACAGGAAACACCGGGGAGCTGTTTTTT	CASSRTGTGNTGELFF
TRBV4-3	few	.	TRBJ2-7	TGCGCCAGCAGCCAAGAGAAGGACCCCGCGATTCGCCCCTACGAGCAGTACTTC	CASSQEKDPAIRPYEQYF
TRBV12-3/TRBV12-4	many	.	TRBJ1-5	TGTGCCAGCAGCCGCCAGGGAAATCAGCCCCAGCATTTT	CASSRQGNQPQHF
TRBV7-9	.	.	TRBJ2-5	TGTGCCAGCAGCTTACAGGGGTTCGGAGAGACCCAGTACTTC	CASSLQGFGETQYF
TRBV2	.	.	TRBJ2-7	TGTGCCAGCAGTGAGGGAAGGCACTCCTACGAGCAGTACTTC	CASSEGRHSYEQYF